This TCR beta chain derives from a study of blood T cells in healthy people across ages. Germline lookup yields CDR1 SNHLY and CDR2 FYNNEI. The CDR3 loop spans 12 amino acids. For the second PCR, which ran for about 6 to 11 cycles, a sample-barcoded 5' primer and a J-beta primer mix were used. Each of the samples gave a minimum of 2.5 million paired-end reads that contained CDR3. MiXCR, run by TCRdb on the 5' RACE reads, gives a single entry per CDR3 protein. In the table there are hundreds of thousands of distinct CDR3 sequences, roughly 25% of which are singletons. As concerns this clonotype: The junction departs from the called germline gene at one end, perhaps through a read error.

The same sample was also studied in work on T cells of mothers and their children.

V is TRBV2 and J is TRBJ2-7; 7 nucleotides align to TRBD2. The DNA end lines up better with TRBJ2-1; the J call may be wrong. This TCR derives from a boy aged 10-17 years in good health. The specimen was blood. Written as DNA, the CDR3 is TGTGCCGGCAGGGATGGCGGGAGTGAGCAGTTCTTC. This translates into CAGRDGGSEQFF.